This T cell receptor (beta chain) was captured by sequencing in a study of breast tumors, draining lymph nodes, adjacent tissues (dated by TCRdb to the mid-2010s). For the study in its entirety: The study compared TCR beta repertoires across tumor, adjacent nontumor tissue and axillary lymph nodes from breast cancer patients. The study aimed to assess the relationships and possible T-cell exchange between tumor, surrounding tissue and draining lymph node repertoires in human breast cancer.

This clonotype was seen at least ten times. Its antigen remains undetermined. No per-base quality is available; no much larger clone lies one base away. Reads for this sample came from an Illumina HiSeq 2000. Multiplex PCR amplification was used to generate the TCR beta chain libraries. The amplified TCR beta chain products were analyzed by high-throughput sequencing. TCRdb redid the processing of the public reads, applying fastp at Q25 and MiXCR, and retained in-frame beta chains. A single entry per CDR3 protein holds the most common genes and DNA from its merged rows. In this sample the table shows 200,000 to 300,000 distinct CDR3 sequences, roughly 30% of which occur a single time. The ten largest clones take up around 1.1% of the sample. Findings and caveats that apply to the study as a whole: The conclusion that tumor T cells originate in lymph nodes was framed as consistent with a hypothesis rather than directly demonstrated. Tumor and nontumor tissue repertoires were found to be significantly more similar in luminal-like than in basal-like breast cancer. Tumors showed preferential V and J gene usage, and their T-cell repertoire diversity fell below that of lymph nodes yet above that of nontumor tissue. A scenario in which most tumor T cells derive from the lymph node and then expand within tumor tissue was judged to be consistent with the data.

From a lookup of the germline V gene, CDR1 and CDR2 are SQVTM and ANQGSEA. For this chain, trimming is 4 bases at the V end and 6 bases at the J end, and the number of junction bases without a gene match is 6. The CDR3 runs 15 amino acids, cysteine and phenylalanine included. Only CDR3 DNA is held: 45 bases, read in frame from base 1. Lymph node samples were obtained from the axillary draining lymph nodes of breast cancer patients. The sequence is built from TRBV29-1 and TRBJ2-1; the central 13 bases match TRBD2. The specimen sequenced was axillary lymph node tissue. This TCR was recovered from a female donor with breast cancer. Some clones in this sample may be carry-over from other donors' samples. The CDR3 has the sequence CSVGTSGSGTNEQFF. The DNA reads TGCAGCGTTGGGACTAGCGGGAGTGGGACCAATGAGCAGTTCTTC.